The sequence of this T cell receptor (beta chain) was determined in a study of PD-1 blockade in classical Hodgkin lymphoma. The study, taken as a whole, reports: Compared with baseline, CD4+ but not CD8+ TCR diversity had risen significantly by C4D1. The origin of the repertoire differences remains undefined, with disease activity or prior therapy as possible causes. Newly diagnosed patients had diversity similar to the baseline diversity of complete responders.

As to this clone: Its specificity is unknown.

The time point is: cycle 4 day 1 (C4D1), after 5 to 7 weeks of nivolumab. Every one of the patients relapsed after autologous stem cell transplantation (brentuximab vedotin exposure was variable). CDR3 length equals 15 residues. The J segment lost 1 base and the V segment lost 8 bases, leaving 8 bases of the junction unmatched. Germline CDR1 and CDR2: MNHEY and SVGAGI. TCRdb's table, derived via immunoSEQ multiplex PCR, lists solely in-frame clones and lacks some. The sample has around 19,000 clones; around 80% are singletons. The clonotype originates from a human donor with classical Hodgkin lymphoma. The chain joins TRBV6-5 to TRBJ2-3; 8 bases line up with TRBD2. Sequences were derived from peripheral blood mononuclear cells (PBMCs), sampled before the fourth cycle of nivolumab. The chain's CDR3 is CASQTSVVRTDTQYF. The CDR3 coding sequence is TGTGCCAGCCAGACTAGCGTAGTGCGCACAGATACGCAGTATTTT.